Below are 19 T cell receptor beta chains sequenced from a single sample in a study of T cells after somatic rescue of genetic block. Clones were read by immunoSEQ multiplex PCR, and TCRdb kept only the in-frame ones, dropping some. The table lists fewer than 150,000 clones, 85% to 95% of them singletons. The sample was peripheral blood mononuclear cells (PBMCs). The receptors come from a woman younger than 30.

The chain carries TRBV5-6 and TRBJ2-3; no definite D call. Between the trimmed V and J ends, which lost 0 bases and 5 bases, there was a span of 7 bases. The CDR3 extends over 13 amino acids. Looked up from germline, CDR1 is SGHDT and CDR2 is YYEEEE. CDR3 sequence (DNA): TGTGCCAGCAGCTTGGCAGGCGAAGATACGCAGTATTTT. Protein product: CASSLAGEDTQYF.

The chain has TRBV4-2 and TRBJ2-1; 12 nucleotides align to TRBD2. Trimming at V came to 1 base and at J to 2 bases, leaving 3 bases not matched to a gene. This CDR3 is 17 amino acids long. CDR1 and CDR2 (germline): LGHNA, YNFKEQ. CDR3 DNA sequence: TGTGCCAGCAGCCAAGGGCTAGCGGGGGGGCCCTACAATGAGCAGTTCTTC. Its translation is CASSQGLAGGPYNEQFF.

The chain recombines TRBV2 with TRBJ2-3; no clear D. V was clipped by 6 bases and J by 5 bases, with 12 bases between them. The CDR3 spans 13 residues. Germline lookup yields CDR1 SNHLY and CDR2 FYNNEI. CDR3 sequence (DNA): TGTGCCAGCAGCGGCCCAGGTGGAGATACGCAGTATTTT. This translates into CASSGPGGDTQYF.

The V and J genes are TRBV5-1 and TRBJ1-1; 7 positions agree with TRBD1. Germline CDR1 SGHRS, CDR2 YFSETQ. The V and J ends lost 5 bases and 5 bases, in that order; junction bases with no gene match: 6. This CDR3 spans 13 amino acids. The CDR3 protein is CASSRTGGTEAFF. The CDR3 DNA is TGCGCCAGCAGTAGGACAGGTGGAACTGAAGCTTTCTTT.

V gene TRBV5-6 combines with J gene TRBJ1-6; maybe TRBD1 (6 bases). Germline values: CDR1 SGHDT, CDR2 YYEEEE. V shed 5 bases and J shed 9 bases, with 9 bases lying between them. CDR3 length: 12 amino acids. This CDR3 is CASRGGSSPLHF. CDR3 bases: TGTGCCAGCAGAGGGGGAAGTTCACCCCTCCACTTT.

This clone showed up just once. The rearrangement joins TRBV7-2 to TRBJ1-4; D perhaps matches TRBD1 (6 bases). V gave up 5 bases and J gave up 5 bases, with 15 bases separating them. The CDR3 is 15 amino acids. The germline V gene encodes CDR1 SGHTA and CDR2 FQGNSA. The CDR3 nucleotides are TGTGCCAGCAGCGAATCACAGGGTTTCAATGAAAAACTGTTTTTT. As protein: CASSESQGFNEKLFF. Full variable domain (outside the CDR3, taken from reference TRBV7-2 and TRBJ1-4): GAGVSQSPSNKVTEKGKDVELRCDPISGHTALYWYRQSLGQGLEFLIYFQGNSAPDKSGLPSDRFSAERTGGSVSTLTIQRTQQEDSAVYLCASSESQGFNEKLFFGSGTQLSVL.

This chain uses TRBV5-5 with TRBJ1-3; unclear D gene. The CDR3 is 16 amino acids. Germline V gene data show CDR1 as SGHKS and CDR2 as YYEKEE (reference sequence). Trimming took off 3 bases at V and 4 bases at J, with 17 bases between the two ends. The CDR3, as DNA: TGTGCCAGCAGCTACCCCGGACCGCAGGAGGGAAACACCATATATTTT. Residues: CASSYPGPQEGNTIYF.

J is TRBJ2-7 and V is TRBV9; TRBD1 might be the D (5 bases). The CDR3 contains 15 residues. V was shortened by 5 bases and J by 3 bases, with 18 bases between the two germline ends. CDR1 and CDR2 (germline): SGDLS, YYNGEE. The CDR3 loop reads CASRKGPQDHYEQYF. Here the CDR3 DNA reads TGTGCCAGCAGAAAGGGGCCACAGGATCACTACGAGCAGTACTTC.

The V and J genes are TRBV11-3 and TRBJ1-2, with 7 bases aligning to TRBD1. J gave up 0 bases and V 5 bases, and 6 bases lay outside the gene matches. CDR1 SGHNT and CDR2 YENEEA come from the germline V gene. The CDR3 extends over 15 amino acids. For the CDR3, the DNA is TGTGCCAGCAGCCAGACAGGGAATCCTAACTATGGCTACACCTTC. It yields the protein CASSQTGNPNYGYTF.

This chain links TRBV6-5 with TRBJ2-7; D not resolved. CDR1 and CDR2 from the germline V gene are MNHEY and SVGAGI. Trimming shortened V by 4 bases and J by 5 bases, and 15 bases separated the two germline ends. CDR3 length: 14 residues. CDR3 bases: TGTGCCAGCAGTTTCCAGGCTACCCTAAACGAGCAGTACTTC. Protein: CASSFQATLNEQYF.

This chain joins TRBV6-5 and TRBJ1-2, with D hard to call. V was shortened by 0 bases and J by 6 bases, with 14 bases between the two germline ends. The V gene's germline CDR1 is MNHEY and CDR2 SVGAGI. The CDR3 totals 15 residues. The CDR3 sequence: CASSYSTGSRDGYTF. The CDR3 DNA sequence: TGTGCCAGCAGTTACTCCACCGGTTCGCGGGATGGCTACACCTTC.

The chain carries TRBV7-9 and TRBJ1-3; unclear D gene. CDR3 length: 15 residues. V lost 4 bases to trimming and J lost 0 bases, with 10 bases between them. The germline gives CDR1 SEHNR, CDR2 FQNEAQ (reference sequence). DNA of the CDR3: TGTGCCAGCAGCTCCGAAACTCTCTCTGGAAACACCATATATTTT. It encodes CASSSETLSGNTIYF.

The rearrangement uses TRBV28 and TRBJ1-6, with D tentatively TRBD1 (6 bases). Deletions cut 5 bases from V and 7 bases from J, with 15 bases between. Germline V lookup: CDR1 MDHEN, CDR2 SYDVKM. The CDR3 length is 15 residues. Here the CDR3 reads CASSLGGAHNSPLHF. For the CDR3, the DNA is TGTGCCAGCAGTCTAGGGGGGGCGCACAATTCACCCCTCCACTTT. The full variable domain, rest sourced from reference TRBV28 and TRBJ1-6, is DVKVTQSSRYLVKRTGEKVFLECVQDMDHENMFWYRQDPGLGLRLIYFSYDVKMKEKGDIPEGYSVSREKKERFSLILESASTNQTSMYLCASSLGGAHNSPLHFGNGTRLTVT.

V is TRBV5-1 and J is TRBJ2-7, with 9 bases lining up with TRBD1. The J segment lost 5 bases and the V segment lost 0 bases, leaving 3 bases of the junction unmatched. Germline CDR1 and CDR2: SGHRS and YFSETQ. There are 14 residues in the CDR3. CDR3 DNA sequence: TGCGCCAGCAGCTTGGGGACAGGGGAGCACGAGCAGTACTTC. It codes for CASSLGTGEHEQYF. The variable domain in full, with the rest retrieved from reference TRBV5-1 and TRBJ2-7, is KAGVTQTPRYLIKTRGQQVTLSCSPISGHRSVSWYQQTPGQGLQFLFEYFSETQRNKGNFPGRFSGRQFSNSRSEMNVSTLELGDSALYLCASSLGTGEHEQYFGPGTRLTVT.

This sequence joins TRBV28 and TRBJ1-1, with D unclear. The length of the CDR3 is 15 residues. CDR1 is MDHEN and CDR2 is SYDVKM in the germline V gene. The germline V and J ends were trimmed by 5 bases and 0 bases, with 13 bases remaining between them. DNA of the CDR3: TGTGCCAGCAGTCGAAACCCGGGGATGAACACTGAAGCTTTCTTT. This translates into CASSRNPGMNTEAFF.

The chain uses TRBV19 and TRBJ1-6, with 9 positions matching TRBD1. The germline CDR1 and CDR2 sequences are LNHDA and SQIVND (reference sequence). CDR3 length: 17 amino acids. With 2 bases clipped from V and 10 bases from J, the junction kept 12 bases outside the gene matches. CDR3 sequence: CASSIFFRDRDGSPLHF. The CDR3 DNA reads TGTGCCAGTAGTATATTCTTCCGGGACAGGGATGGATCACCCCTCCACTTT.

This clone is labeled medium-sized (0.01 to 0.1%). The rearrangement joins TRBV30 to TRBJ2-2; D uncertain. CDR3 length equals 15 residues. The germline V and J ends were trimmed by 1 base and 3 bases, with 12 bases remaining between them. The germline V gene has CDR1 GTSNPN and CDR2 SVGIG (reference sequence). The CDR3 loop is CAWSAQDHDTGELFF. DNA of the CDR3: TGTGCCTGGAGTGCCCAGGACCACGACACCGGGGAGCTGTTTTTT. Full variable domain (rest looked up from reference TRBV30 and TRBJ2-2): SQTIHQWPATLVQPVGSPLSLECTVEGTSNPNLYWYRQAAGRGLQLLFYSVGIGQISSEVPQNLSASRPQDRQFILSSKKLLLSDSGFYLCAWSAQDHDTGELFFGEGSRLTVL.

CDR3 amino acids: CASKGGYYGYTF. The CDR3 DNA sequence: TGTGCCAGTAAAGGAGGTTACTATGGCTACACCTTC. The rearrangement joins TRBV19 to TRBJ1-2, with unresolved D. The CDR3 has 12 amino acids. V was trimmed by 7 bases and J by 3 bases, leaving 9 bases between them. Per the germline V gene, CDR1 is LNHDA and CDR2 is SQIVND (reference sequence).

The chain links TRBV5-8 to TRBJ1-6; D remains ambiguous. The ends were cut back, 0 bases at V and 7 bases at J, with 11 bases in the middle. The CDR3 totals 15 residues. Germline loops: CDR1 SGHTS, CDR2 YDEGEE. The CDR3 spells CASSLGYGKNSPLHF. Written as DNA, the CDR3 is TGTGCCAGCAGCTTGGGATACGGGAAGAATTCACCCCTCCACTTT.